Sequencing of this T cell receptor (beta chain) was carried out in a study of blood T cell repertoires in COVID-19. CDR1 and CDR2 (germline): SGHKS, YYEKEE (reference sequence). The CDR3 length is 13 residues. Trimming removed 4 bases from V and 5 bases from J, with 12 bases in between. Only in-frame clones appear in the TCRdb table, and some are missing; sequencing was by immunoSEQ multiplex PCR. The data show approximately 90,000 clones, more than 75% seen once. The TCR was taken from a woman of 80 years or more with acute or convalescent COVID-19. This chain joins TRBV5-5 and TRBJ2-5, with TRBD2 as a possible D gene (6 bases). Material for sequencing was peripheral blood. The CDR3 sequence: CASSRGGAETQYF. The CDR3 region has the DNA TGTGCCAGCAGCCGTGGAGGGGCCGAGACCCAGTACTTC.